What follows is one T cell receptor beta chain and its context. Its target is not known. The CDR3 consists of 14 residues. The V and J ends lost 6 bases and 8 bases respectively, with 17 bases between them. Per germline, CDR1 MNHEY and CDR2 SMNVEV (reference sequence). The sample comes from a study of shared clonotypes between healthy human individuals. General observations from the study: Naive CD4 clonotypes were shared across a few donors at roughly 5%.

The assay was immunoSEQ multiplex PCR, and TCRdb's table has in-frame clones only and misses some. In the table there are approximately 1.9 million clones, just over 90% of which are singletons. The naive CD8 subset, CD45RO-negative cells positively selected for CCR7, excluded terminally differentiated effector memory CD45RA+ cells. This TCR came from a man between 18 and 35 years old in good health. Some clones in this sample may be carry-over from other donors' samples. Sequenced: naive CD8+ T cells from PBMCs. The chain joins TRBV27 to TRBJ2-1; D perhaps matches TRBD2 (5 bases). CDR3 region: CASSRLLAMDEQFF. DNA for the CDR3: TGTGCCAGCAGCCGACTTCTAGCAATGGATGAGCAGTTCTTC.